What follows are 19 T cell receptor beta chains derived from one specimen sequenced in a study of blood T cell repertoires in COVID-19. Only in-frame clones appear in the TCRdb table, and some are missing; sequencing was by immunoSEQ multiplex PCR. The table includes about 220,000 clones, roughly 85% detected once. Sequencing input: peripheral blood. These receptors all come from a woman in her sixties or seventies with COVID-19, enrolled during active disease.

This clone has only one observation. The CDR3 loop reads CASRSPGWDTQYF. DNA of the CDR3: TGTGCCAGCAGGAGTCCGGGGTGGGATACGCAGTATTTT. This rearrangement joins TRBV6-5 to TRBJ2-3; tentative D call: TRBD2 (5 bases). V lost 6 bases to trimming and J lost 6 bases, with 13 bases between them. CDR1 MNHEY and CDR2 SVGAGI come from the germline V gene. This CDR3 has 13 residues.

The chain recombines TRBV10-3 with TRBJ2-3; 9 positions match TRBD2. The CDR3 is made up of 14 amino acids. The germline gives CDR1 ENHRY, CDR2 SYGVKD. J lost 3 bases, V lost 11 bases, and 9 bases had no gene match. For the CDR3, the DNA is TGTGCCGCGAGAGGTAGCGGGGGTACAGATACGCAGTATTTT. Protein product: CAARGSGGTDTQYF.

This sequence joins TRBV6-5 and TRBJ2-1; 9 nucleotides line up with TRBD2. Germline V lookup: CDR1 MNHEY, CDR2 SVGAGI. V gave up 7 bases and J gave up 7 bases; unmatched junction bases: 11. The CDR3 totals 15 residues. CDR3: CASNLASGVGNEQFF. The CDR3 coding sequence is TGTGCCAGCAACTTGGCTAGCGGGGTGGGAAATGAGCAGTTCTTC.

J is TRBJ2-7 and V is TRBV5-4; 10 bases line up with TRBD2. V gave up 4 bases and J gave up 7 bases; unmatched junction bases: 8. The CDR3 has 14 residues. Germline V CDR1 and CDR2: SGHNT, YYREEE (reference sequence). CDR3 residues: CASSTEGLAVEQYF. CDR3 DNA sequence: TGTGCCAGCAGCACGGAAGGACTAGCGGTAGAGCAGTACTTC.

This chain links TRBV29-1 with TRBJ1-2, with TRBD1 matching 10 bases. V was pared by 1 base and J by 7 bases, with 9 bases of the junction left unmatched. CDR3 length: 15 amino acids. Germline CDR1 and CDR2: SQVTM and ANQGSEA. The CDR3 is CSVEVSGTGEGGYTF. CDR3 nucleotide sequence: TGCAGCGTTGAAGTCTCAGGGACAGGGGAAGGTGGCTACACCTTC.

The chain couples TRBV7-2 to TRBJ1-1; D may be TRBD1 (6 bases). The CDR3 has 13 residues. The V end lost 3 bases, the J end lost 4 bases, and 9 bases lay between the germline ends. CDR1 SGHTA and CDR2 FQGNSA come from the germline V gene. The CDR3 DNA follows: TGTGCCAGCAGCTTCAGGGGTACCACTGAAGCTTTCTTT. Amino acid sequence: CASSFRGTTEAFF.

The rearrangement joins TRBV7-6 to TRBJ1-4; D unclear. Germline CDR1 reads SGHVS; CDR2 reads FNYEAQ. The CDR3 runs to 15 residues. V lost 6 bases and J 2 bases, leaving 13 bases between the germline ends. CDR3 in DNA: TGTGCCAGCAGTAGAGGTGGCTTGACTAATGAAAAACTGTTTTTT. Protein: CASSRGGLTNEKLFF.

This chain links TRBV2 with TRBJ2-5; TRBD1 aligns across 8 bases. The CDR3 spans 15 residues. The J segment lost 2 bases and the V segment lost 4 bases, leaving 6 bases of the junction unmatched. Germline V lookup: CDR1 SNHLY, CDR2 FYNNEI. The CDR3 region is CASSAGQAAQETQYF. CDR3 sequence (DNA): TGTGCCAGCAGTGCGGGACAGGCAGCTCAAGAGACCCAGTACTTC.

V and J are TRBV9 and TRBJ1-1; a weak D match, TRBD1 (6 bases). V was cut by 2 bases and J by 1 base, with 12 bases left in between. CDR3 length: 15 amino acids. Germline CDR1 and CDR2: SGDLS and YYNGEE. The CDR3 protein is CASSVLPGQNTEAFF. As DNA, the CDR3 is TGTGCCAGCAGCGTCCTCCCGGGACAGAACACTGAAGCTTTCTTT. The complete variable domain, with remaining parts taken from reference TRBV9 and TRBJ1-1, reads DSGVTQTPKHLITATGQRVTLRCSPRSGDLSVYWYQQSLDQGLQFLIQYYNGEERAKGNILERFSAQQFPDLHSELNLSSLELGDSALYFCASSVLPGQNTEAFFGQGTRLTVV.

The table lists this clone with a count of one. The chain has TRBV14 and TRBJ1-2; D is ambiguous. Looked up from germline, CDR1 is SGHDN and CDR2 is FVKESK. V lost 4 bases to trimming and J lost 4 bases, with 16 bases between them. The CDR3 runs to 15 residues. CDR3 in amino acids: CASSRLGLFSYGYTF. CDR3 nucleotide sequence: TGTGCCAGCAGCCGACTAGGACTGTTTTCCTATGGCTACACCTTC.

This clone was counted a few times. V gene TRBV5-4 combines with J gene TRBJ2-5; perhaps TRBD1 as D (5 bases). V was clipped by 1 base and J by 2 bases, with 6 bases between them. The CDR3 has 13 residues. The germline V gene encodes CDR1 SGHNT and CDR2 YYREEE (reference sequence). The CDR3 spells CASSLWTQETQYF. CDR3 nucleotide sequence: TGTGCCAGCAGCTTGTGGACACAAGAGACCCAGTACTTC.

The sample holds one count of this clone. The chain carries TRBV5-1 and TRBJ1-2; 11 nucleotides agree with TRBD1. The CDR3 totals 15 residues. The V gene end was trimmed by 5 bases and the J gene end by 8 bases; junction bases not matched to a gene: 11. Germline CDR1 reads SGHRS; CDR2 reads YFSETQ. CDR3 DNA sequence: TGCGCCAGCAGTCAAAGCCGGGACAGGGGGGAAGGCTACACCTTC. It translates to CASSQSRDRGEGYTF.

The CDR3 DNA follows: TGTGCCAGCAGTGATTCTAGCGGGGCTTTTGAGACCCAGTACTTC. Its translation is CASSDSSGAFETQYF. The V and J genes are TRBV2 and TRBJ2-5; 9 bases are a match to TRBD2. The CDR3 has 15 residues. Germline values: CDR1 SNHLY, CDR2 FYNNEI. V was clipped by 3 bases and J by 5 bases; unmatched bases: 7.

This clone was observed a handful of times. This chain joins TRBV10-3 and TRBJ1-2, with a weak D call TRBD1 (5 bases). The ends were cut back, 10 bases at V and 7 bases at J, with 25 bases in the middle. This CDR3 has 15 residues. The germline V gene has CDR1 ENHRY and CDR2 SYGVKD. The CDR3 loop reads CATGGTVNYSPGYTF. CDR3 DNA: TGTGCCACCGGAGGGACCGTCAACTACTCCCCTGGCTACACCTTC.

This chain joins TRBV7-8 and TRBJ1-2, with D maybe TRBD1 (6 bases). V dropped 4 bases and J dropped 4 bases, with 13 bases sitting between them. The CDR3 is 14 residues long. Germline CDR1 is SGHVS and CDR2 is FQNEAQ. The CDR3 spells CASSSQGQLYGYTF. CDR3 DNA sequence: TGTGCCAGCAGCTCCCAAGGACAGCTCTATGGCTACACCTTC.

Note on this clone: The same CDR3 can be traced to other DNA sequences in this sample. The chain is built from TRBV7-2 and TRBJ2-5; D perhaps matches TRBD2 (5 bases). Trimming left V 5 bases short and J 4 bases short, with 11 bases between. This CDR3 contains 13 residues. The V gene's germline CDR1 is SGHTA and CDR2 FQGNSA. CDR3 DNA: TGTGCCAGCAGCCCAAGGACTGGAGAGACCCAGTACTTC. Amino acids: CASSPRTGETQYF.

A few counts support this clone. V usage is TRBV3-1 (or the pseudogene TRBV3-2) and J usage is TRBJ2-5, with 7 bases aligning to TRBD2. Losses at the gene ends were 0 bases for V and 4 bases for J; bases not matched to a gene: 11. Germline CDR1 LGHDT, CDR2 YNNKEL (reference sequence). The CDR3 totals 17 residues. The CDR3 DNA follows: TGTGCCAGCAGCCAAGATCGAGGCGGGAGTGGAGTAGAGACCCAGTACTTC. It is translated as CASSQDRGGSGVETQYF.

The chain recombines TRBV5-1 with TRBJ1-1; no definite D call. Looked up from germline, CDR1 is SGHRS and CDR2 is YFSETQ. Deletions cut 3 bases from V and 1 base from J, with 13 bases between. The CDR3 covers 15 residues. In DNA form, the CDR3 reads TGCGCCAGCAGCTCTTTGACGGGGAAGAACACTGAAGCTTTCTTT. Amino acids: CASSSLTGKNTEAFF.

The rearrangement joins TRBV5-1 to TRBJ1-2; 8 bases map to TRBD1. CDR1 and CDR2 (germline): SGHRS, YFSETQ. The trim removed 0 bases at V and 6 bases at J, leaving 10 bases unmatched. The CDR3 totals 16 residues. CDR3 DNA: TGCGCCAGCAGCTTGGATCTTCCAGGGGGCGGTGATGGCTACACCTTC. Translating it yields CASSLDLPGGGDGYTF.